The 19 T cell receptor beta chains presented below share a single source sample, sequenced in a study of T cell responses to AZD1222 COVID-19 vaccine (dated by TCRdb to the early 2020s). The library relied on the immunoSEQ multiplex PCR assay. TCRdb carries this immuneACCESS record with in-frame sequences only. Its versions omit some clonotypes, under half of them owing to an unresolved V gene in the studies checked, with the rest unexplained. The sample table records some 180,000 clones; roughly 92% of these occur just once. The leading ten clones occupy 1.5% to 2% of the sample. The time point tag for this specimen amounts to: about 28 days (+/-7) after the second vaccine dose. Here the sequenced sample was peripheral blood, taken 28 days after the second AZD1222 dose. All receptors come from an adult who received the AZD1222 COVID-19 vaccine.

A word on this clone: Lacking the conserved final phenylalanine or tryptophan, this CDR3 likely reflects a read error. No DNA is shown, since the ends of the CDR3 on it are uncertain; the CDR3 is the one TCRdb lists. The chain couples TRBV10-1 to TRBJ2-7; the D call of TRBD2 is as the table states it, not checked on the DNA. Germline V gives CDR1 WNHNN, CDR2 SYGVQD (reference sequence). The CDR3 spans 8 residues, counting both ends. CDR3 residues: CASTLPRL.

The CDR3 DNA sequence: TGTGCCAGCAGCTCATTAGGTGGTGGGAGTGAAGCTTTCTTT. Amino acid sequence: CASSSLGGGSEAFF. The J gene is TRBJ1-1, the V gene TRBV7-9, with no clear D. CDR1 is SEHNR and CDR2 is FQNEAQ in the germline V gene (reference sequence). The CDR3 runs to 14 residues. V was cut by 4 bases and J by 7 bases, with 16 bases left in between.

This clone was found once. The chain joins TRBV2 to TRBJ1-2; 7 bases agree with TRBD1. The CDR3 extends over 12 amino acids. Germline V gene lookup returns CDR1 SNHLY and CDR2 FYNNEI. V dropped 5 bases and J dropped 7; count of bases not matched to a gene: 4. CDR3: CASSPSGGGYTF. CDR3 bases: TGTGCCAGCAGTCCATCAGGGGGTGGCTACACCTTC.

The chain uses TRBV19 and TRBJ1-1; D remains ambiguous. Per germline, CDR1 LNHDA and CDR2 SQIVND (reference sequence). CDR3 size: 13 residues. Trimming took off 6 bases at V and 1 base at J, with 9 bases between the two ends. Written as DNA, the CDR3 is TGTGCCAGTAGCGGACTGACGAACACTGAAGCTTTCTTT. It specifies CASSGLTNTEAFF.

The CDR3: CASSKLTGTGGYNEQFF. The CDR3 region has the DNA TGTGCCAGTAGCAAACTCACCGGGACAGGGGGCTACAATGAGCAGTTCTTC. The gene calls are TRBV19 and TRBJ2-1; 11 bases align to TRBD1. Per the germline V gene, CDR1 is LNHDA and CDR2 is SQIVND (reference sequence). V shed 6 bases, J shed 3 bases, and the junction held 10 bases outside the gene matches. The CDR3 loop spans 17 amino acids. Complete variable domain (other parts from reference TRBV19 and TRBJ2-1): DGGITQSPKYLFRKEGQNVTLSCEQNLNHDAMYWYRQDPGQGLRLIYYSQIVNDFQKGDIAEGYSVSREKKESFPLTVTSAQKNPTAFYLCASSKLTGTGGYNEQFFGPGTRLTVL.

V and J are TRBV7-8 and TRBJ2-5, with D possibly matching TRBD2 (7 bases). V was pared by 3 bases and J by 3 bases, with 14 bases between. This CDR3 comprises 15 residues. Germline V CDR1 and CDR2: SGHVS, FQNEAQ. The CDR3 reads CASSFAAGAKETQYF. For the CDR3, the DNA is TGTGCCAGCAGCTTCGCGGCGGGGGCCAAAGAGACCCAGTACTTC. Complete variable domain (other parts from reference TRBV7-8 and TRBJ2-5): GAGVSQSPRYKVAKRGQDVALRCDPISGHVSLFWYQQALGQGPEFLTYFQNEAQLDKSGLPSDRFFAERPEGSVSTLKIQRTQQEDSAVYLCASSFAAGAKETQYFGPGTRLLVL.

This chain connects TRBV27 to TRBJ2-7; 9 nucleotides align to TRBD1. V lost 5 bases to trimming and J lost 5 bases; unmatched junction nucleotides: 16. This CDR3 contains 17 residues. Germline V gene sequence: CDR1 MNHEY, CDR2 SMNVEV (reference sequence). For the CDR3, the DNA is TGTGCCAGCAGTCTAAACCCCCCCGGACAGGGGAGGAACGAGCAGTACTTC. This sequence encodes CASSLNPPGQGRNEQYF.

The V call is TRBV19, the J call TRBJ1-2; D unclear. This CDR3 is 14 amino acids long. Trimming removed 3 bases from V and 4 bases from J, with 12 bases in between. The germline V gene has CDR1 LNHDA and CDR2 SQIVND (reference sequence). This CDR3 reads CASSMLGSSYGYTF. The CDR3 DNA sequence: TGTGCCAGTAGTATGTTGGGGTCCTCCTATGGCTACACCTTC.

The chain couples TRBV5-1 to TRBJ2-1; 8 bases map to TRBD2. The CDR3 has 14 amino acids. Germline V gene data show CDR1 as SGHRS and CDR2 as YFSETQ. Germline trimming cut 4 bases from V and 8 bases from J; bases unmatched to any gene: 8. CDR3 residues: CASSTGLVGHEQFF. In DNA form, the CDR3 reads TGCGCCAGCAGCACGGGACTAGTGGGCCATGAGCAGTTCTTC.

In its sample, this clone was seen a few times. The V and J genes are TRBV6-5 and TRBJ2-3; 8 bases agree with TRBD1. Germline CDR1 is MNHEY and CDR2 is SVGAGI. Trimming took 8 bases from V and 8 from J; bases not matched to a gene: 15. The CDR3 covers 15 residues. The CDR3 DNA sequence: TGTGCCAGCTACCCCGGGGACAGGTCTGCCGGTACGCAGTATTTT. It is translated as CASYPGDRSAGTQYF.

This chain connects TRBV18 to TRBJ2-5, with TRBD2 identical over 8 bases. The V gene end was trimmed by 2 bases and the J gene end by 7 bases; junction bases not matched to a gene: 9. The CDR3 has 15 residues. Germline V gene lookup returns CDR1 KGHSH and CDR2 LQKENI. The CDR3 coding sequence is TGTGCCAGCTCACCATCATATAGCGGGGCGGGGACCCAGTACTTC. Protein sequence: CASSPSYSGAGTQYF.

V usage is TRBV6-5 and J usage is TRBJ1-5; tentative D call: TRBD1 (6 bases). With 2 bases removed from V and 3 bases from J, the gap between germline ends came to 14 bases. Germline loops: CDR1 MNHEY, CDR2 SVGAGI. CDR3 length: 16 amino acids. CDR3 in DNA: TGTGCCAGCAGTTACACCGCTCAGGGGATCAATCAGCCCCAGCATTTT. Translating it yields CASSYTAQGINQPQHF.

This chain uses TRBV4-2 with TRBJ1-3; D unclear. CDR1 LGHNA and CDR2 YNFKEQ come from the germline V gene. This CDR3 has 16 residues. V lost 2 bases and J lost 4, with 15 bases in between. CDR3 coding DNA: TGTGCCAGCAGCCAAAACCACCTGTCGGGAGGAAACACCATATATTTT. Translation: CASSQNHLSGGNTIYF.

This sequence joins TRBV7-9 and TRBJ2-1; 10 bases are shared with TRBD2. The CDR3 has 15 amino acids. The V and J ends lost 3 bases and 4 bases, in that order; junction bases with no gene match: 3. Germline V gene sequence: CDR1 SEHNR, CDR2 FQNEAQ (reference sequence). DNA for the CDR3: TGTGCCAGCAGCTTGACTAGCGGGCCATACAATGAGCAGTTCTTC. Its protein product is CASSLTSGPYNEQFF.

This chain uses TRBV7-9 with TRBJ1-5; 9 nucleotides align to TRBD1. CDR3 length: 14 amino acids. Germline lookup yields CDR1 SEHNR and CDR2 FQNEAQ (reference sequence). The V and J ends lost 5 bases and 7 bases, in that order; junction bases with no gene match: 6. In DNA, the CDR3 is TGTGCCAGCAGCCGGACAGGGGTTGGGCAGCCCCAGCATTTT. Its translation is CASSRTGVGQPQHF.

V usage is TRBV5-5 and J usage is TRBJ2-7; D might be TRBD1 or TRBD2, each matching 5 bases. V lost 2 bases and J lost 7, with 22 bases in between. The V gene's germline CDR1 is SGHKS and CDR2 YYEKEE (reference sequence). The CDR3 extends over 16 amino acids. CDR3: CASSLSLTSGTQEQYF. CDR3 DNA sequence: TGTGCCAGCAGCTTAAGCCTTACGTCCGGGACGCAGGAGCAGTACTTC.

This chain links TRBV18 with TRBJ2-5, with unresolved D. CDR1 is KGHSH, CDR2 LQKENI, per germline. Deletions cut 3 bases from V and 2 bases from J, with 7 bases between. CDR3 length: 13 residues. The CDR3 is CASSPITQETQYF. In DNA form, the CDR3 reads TGTGCCAGCTCACCCATCACACAAGAGACCCAGTACTTC. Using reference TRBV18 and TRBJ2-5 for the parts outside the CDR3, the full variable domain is NAGVMQNPRHLVRRRGQEARLRCSPMKGHSHVYWYRQLPEEGLKFMVYLQKENIIDESGMPKERFSAEFPKEGPSILRIQQVVRGDSAAYFCASSPITQETQYFGPGTRLLVL.

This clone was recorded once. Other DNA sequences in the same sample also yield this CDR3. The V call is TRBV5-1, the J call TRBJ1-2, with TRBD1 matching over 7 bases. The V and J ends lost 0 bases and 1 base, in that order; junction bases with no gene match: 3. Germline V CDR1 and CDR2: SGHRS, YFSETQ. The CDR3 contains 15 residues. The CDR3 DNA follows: TGCGCCAGCAGCTTGGAGGGGGCGAATAACTATGGCTACACCTTC. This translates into CASSLEGANNYGYTF.

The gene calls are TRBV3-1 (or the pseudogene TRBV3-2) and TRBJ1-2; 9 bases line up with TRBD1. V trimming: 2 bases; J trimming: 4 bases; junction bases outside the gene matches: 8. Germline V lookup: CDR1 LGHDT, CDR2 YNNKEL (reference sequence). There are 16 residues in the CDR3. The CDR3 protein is CASSQSNRGRVYGYTF. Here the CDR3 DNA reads TGTGCCAGCAGCCAATCCAACAGGGGGCGCGTCTATGGCTACACCTTC.